Below, one T cell receptor beta chain is given with its context. Antigen: not known. The data derive from a study of shared clonotypes between healthy human individuals. Study-level background: Aged between 18 and 49, the donors were two women and three men.

Deletions cut 0 bases from V and 2 bases from J, with 15 bases between. Germline assignment: CDR1 SGDLS and CDR2 YYNGEE. This CDR3 region has 16 residues. The study, taken as a whole, reports: Memory subsets generally showed smaller estimated richness than naive subsets did. A limitation of the genetic and exposure-history diversity represented arose from few donors.

Sequencing used immunoSEQ multiplex PCR; TCRdb keeps in-frame clones, though not all of them. The sample yields just over 2,000,000 clones, just under 95% seen once. CD45RO-negative CD8 cells positively selected for CCR7 made up the naive population, which excluded terminally differentiated effector memory CD45RA+ cells. All donors were healthy HIV-negative adults lacking recent acute infections or vaccinations. The clonotype was recovered from a young man in good health. The J gene is TRBJ2-7, the V gene TRBV9; D is possibly TRBD2 (6 bases). Sequences were obtained from naive CD8+ T cells sorted from blood. CDR3 residues: CASSVGGTSPPYEQYF. The CDR3 DNA sequence: TGTGCCAGCAGCGTAGGCGGAACTAGCCCTCCCTACGAGCAGTACTTC. Supplemented by reference TRBV9 and TRBJ2-7, the full variable domain reads DSGVTQTPKHLITATGQRVTLRCSPRSGDLSVYWYQQSLDQGLQFLIQYYNGEERAKGNILERFSAQQFPDLHSELNLSSLELGDSALYFCASSVGGTSPPYEQYFGPGTRLTVT.